The 15 T cell receptor beta chains presented below share a single source sample, sequenced in a study of T-cell reconstitution after alpha-beta-depleted transplantation in children. Unique molecular identifiers were used in preparing the TCRbeta library. TCRdb re-called the PCR reads through MiXCR, storing one row per CDR3 protein. The table includes approximately 240,000 distinct CDR3 sequences, roughly a tenth detected once. The sample was PBMCs from the stem cell graft donor, taken from the stem cell graft. The receptors originated from a human donor who donated a stem cell graft to a child with acute lymphoblastic leukemia.

This clonotype was seen a few times. The genes are TRBV20-1 and TRBJ2-7; D is perhaps TRBD1 (6 bases). The CDR3 has 15 residues. Germline V CDR1 and CDR2: DFQATT, SNEGSKA (reference sequence). Between the trimmed V and J ends, which lost 6 bases and 2 bases, there was a span of 20 bases. The CDR3 is CSALSGHIHPYEQYF. The CDR3 DNA is TGCAGTGCCCTATCGGGACACATACATCCCTACGAGCAGTACTTC.

This clonotype was recorded many times. The rearrangement joins TRBV7-9 to TRBJ1-5; no clear D gene. Trimming pared 4 bases from V and 0 bases from J, leaving 7 bases between. The CDR3 runs 14 residues. Per germline, CDR1 SEHNR and CDR2 FQNEAQ (reference sequence). The CDR3 DNA reads as TGTGCCAGCAGCTCGCAAGATAGCAATCAGCCCCAGCATTTT. Its protein is CASSSQDSNQPQHF.

As concerns this clonotype: A much larger clone is a single base away; this may be a read error. This chain joins TRBV29-1 and TRBJ2-1; TRBD1 might be the D (6 bases). CDR1 is SQVTM, CDR2 ANQGSEA, per germline. V lost 1 base and J lost 7, with 11 bases in between. The CDR3 spans 13 residues. CDR3 protein: CSVEVLGGNEQFF. CDR3 DNA: TGCAGCGTTGAAGTCTTAGGGGGTAATGAGCAGTTCTTC.

The rearrangement joins TRBV14 to TRBJ2-3; 7 nucleotides align to TRBD2. Germline lookup yields CDR1 SGHDN and CDR2 FVKESK. V lost 2 bases to trimming and J lost 4 bases; unmatched junction nucleotides: 3. There are 14 residues in the CDR3. For the CDR3, the DNA is TGTGCCAGCAGCCAATACCTAGCGGCAGATACGCAGTATTTT. Translation: CASSQYLAADTQYF.

Only a few counts were recorded for this clonotype. The V and J genes are TRBV5-1 and TRBJ1-4, with 9 bases matching TRBD1. The trim removed 4 bases at V and 7 bases at J, leaving 11 bases unmatched. This CDR3 comprises 16 residues. CDR1 is SGHRS and CDR2 is YFSETQ in the germline V gene. The CDR3 region has the DNA TGCGCCAGCAGCCCCTGGGGTACAGGGGGCAGTGAAAAACTGTTTTTT. This sequence encodes CASSPWGTGGSEKLFF.

This clonotype was recorded at least ten times. This chain joins TRBV12-3 or TRBV12-4 and TRBJ2-4; D is ambiguous. V lost 3 bases and J 0 bases, leaving 9 bases between the germline ends. The CDR3 runs to 15 residues. For the CDR3, the DNA is TGTGCCAGCAGTTTTCCCACAGTAGCCAAAAACATTCAGTACTTC. Translated, it gives CASSFPTVAKNIQYF.

J is TRBJ1-1 and V is TRBV5-1; 7 bases fit TRBD1. The CDR3 covers 15 residues. Germline V gene sequence: CDR1 SGHRS, CDR2 YFSETQ. The trim removed 1 base at V and 3 bases at J, leaving 6 bases unmatched. The chain's CDR3 is CASSLTPGGDTEAFF. CDR3 in DNA: TGCGCCAGCAGCTTGACTCCAGGGGGTGACACTGAAGCTTTCTTT.

This clonotype came up a few times. This chain links TRBV5-1 with TRBJ2-7, with no clear D. Germline lookup yields CDR1 SGHRS and CDR2 YFSETQ. The V end was cut by 0 bases, the J end by 6 bases, with 16 bases between. This CDR3 has 15 amino acids. CDR3 residues: CASSLATTRNLEQYF. DNA of the CDR3: TGCGCCAGCAGCTTGGCCACTACCAGGAATCTCGAGCAGTACTTC. Drawing the rest from reference TRBV5-1 and TRBJ2-7, the complete variable domain is KAGVTQTPRYLIKTRGQQVTLSCSPISGHRSVSWYQQTPGQGLQFLFEYFSETQRNKGNFPGRFSGRQFSNSRSEMNVSTLELGDSALYLCASSLATTRNLEQYFGPGTRLTVT.

This clonotype was recorded many times. The chain has TRBV27 and TRBJ2-1; 10 bases match TRBD2. The CDR3 runs to 15 residues. With V trimmed by 2 bases and J by 4 bases, 2 bases remained unmatched. CDR1 is MNHEY, CDR2 SMNVEV, per germline (reference sequence). For the CDR3, the DNA is TGTGCCAGCAGTTTACTAGCGGGGGCGTACAATGAGCAGTTCTTC. The encoded protein is CASSLLAGAYNEQFF.

The gene calls are TRBV19 and TRBJ2-3, with 8 nucleotides matching TRBD2. Germline values: CDR1 LNHDA, CDR2 SQIVND (reference sequence). The CDR3 spans 15 residues. V lost 7 bases, J lost 4 bases, and 10 bases stayed unmatched. The CDR3 sequence: CASNPSGGVADTQYF. In DNA form, the CDR3 reads TGTGCCAGTAATCCCTCGGGGGGGGTAGCAGATACGCAGTATTTT.

This clonotype showed up many times. The chain combines TRBV12-3 or TRBV12-4 with TRBJ2-1; 9 positions agree with TRBD2. This CDR3 is built from 14 residues. V gave up 6 bases and J gave up 4 bases; unmatched junction bases: 4. Here the CDR3 DNA reads TGTGCCAGCAGAAATAGCGGGGGTTACAATGAGCAGTTCTTC. It encodes CASRNSGGYNEQFF.

This clonotype was counted between two and nine times. The rearrangement uses TRBV18 and TRBJ2-5; D ambiguous. Germline values: CDR1 KGHSH, CDR2 LQKENI. The CDR3 runs 12 residues. The germline V and J ends were trimmed by 2 bases and 3 bases, with 4 bases remaining between them. CDR3 amino acids: CASSPIEETQYF. The CDR3 coding sequence is TGTGCCAGCTCACCAATAGAAGAGACCCAGTACTTC.

In its sample, this clonotype was seen a few times. The chain links TRBV6-1 to TRBJ2-2, with D perhaps being TRBD1 or TRBD2 (5 bases each). The CDR3 length is 13 residues. CDR1 and CDR2 (germline): MNHNS, SASEGT. V was clipped by 7 bases and J by 5 bases, with 11 bases between them. In DNA, the CDR3 is TGTGCCAGCATGATCTGGGGGACCGGGGAGCTGTTTTTT. Amino acids: CASMIWGTGELFF.

This clonotype has more than one count but fewer than ten. V and J are TRBV6-5 and TRBJ2-3; 13 bases are a match to TRBD2. The germline gives CDR1 MNHEY, CDR2 SVGAGI. The CDR3 spans 18 residues. V was clipped by 1 base and J by 2 bases; unmatched bases: 6. The CDR3 DNA follows: TGTGCCAGCAGTTACTTTTTCGGGACTAGCGGGAACACAGATACGCAGTATTTT. Protein sequence: CASSYFFGTSGNTDTQYF.

This clonotype occurred a few times. The V and J genes are TRBV27 and TRBJ1-2, with no clear D. Deletions cut 3 bases from V and 6 bases from J, with 11 bases between. Germline CDR1 is MNHEY and CDR2 is SMNVEV (reference sequence). This CDR3 is built from 13 residues. The CDR3 DNA reads TGTGCCAGCAGTTTTTCCCTTGGGAATGGCTACACCTTC. This translates into CASSFSLGNGYTF.